Reported below is one TCR beta chain. This entry belongs to a study of control samples from healthy donors and cancer patients. The assay was immunoSEQ multiplex PCR, and TCRdb's table has in-frame clones only and misses some. Of 170,000 or so clones in the sample, 90% were seen once. The germline V gene has CDR1 GTSNPN and CDR2 SVGIG (reference sequence). The CDR3 has 19 residues. V dropped 0 bases and J dropped 1; count of bases not matched to a gene: 14. The clonotype comes from a woman aged 45-65 years in good health. This chain links TRBV30 with TRBJ2-2; 7 bases align to TRBD2. Sequenced sample: blood. This chain's CDR3 is CAWSVRASGRERNTGELFF. The CDR3 nucleotides are TGTGCCTGGAGTGTACGTGCCTCAGGGCGGGAGCGGAACACCGGGGAGCTGTTTTTT. Combining the CDR3 with reference TRBV30 and TRBJ2-2 gives the whole variable domain SQTIHQWPATLVQPVGSPLSLECTVEGTSNPNLYWYRQAAGRGLQLLFYSVGIGQISSEVPQNLSASRPQDRQFILSSKKLLLSDSGFYLCAWSVRASGRERNTGELFFGEGSRLTVL.